Sequencing of this T cell receptor (beta chain) was carried out in a study of cytomegalovirus exposure and HLA in healthy donors. Overall study results and limits: After further analysis at a later stage, 16,951 TCR beta sequences were associated with HLA alleles at 0.05 false discovery rate. The authors later found HLA-associated TCR beta chains more clonally expanded than equally common others. The classifier, whose performance was assessed in both the original and validation cohorts, reportedly diagnosed cytomegalovirus status with high specificity and sensitivity.

PCR primers comprised 60 Vbeta and 13 Jbeta primers. Here immunoSEQ multiplex PCR was the method, and the copy in TCRdb shows in-frame clones only, minus some. The sample lists 150,000 to 180,000 clones; about 80% were seen once. In the case of this clone: Its target is not known.

The source is a woman aged 50 to 60 in good health and CMV-seropositive. Material for sequencing was PBMCs.

CDR3 nucleotides: TGTGCCAGTTTGGACAGGTCCCTAGGCTCCTATAATTCACCCCTCCACTTT. Translation: CASLDRSLGSYNSPLHF. This chain uses TRBV19 with TRBJ1-6; 7 bases are a match to TRBD1. Germline CDR1 LNHDA, CDR2 SQIVND (reference sequence). The junction had 10 bases not matched to a gene; V was cut back by 8 bases and J by 0 bases. The CDR3 is 17 amino acids.